Listed below are T cell receptor beta chains from one sample, sequenced in a study of CD8+ T cells in alopecia areata. The repertoire was sequenced with immunoSEQ multiplex PCR; TCRdb's copy has only in-frame clones and lacks some. Among around 99,000 clones listed, 84% were seen once. Sample: CD8+ T cells sorted from blood, taken at week 24, from a patient treated with tofacitinib. These receptors came from a human donor with alopecia areata. CDR3s include the opening cysteine and the closing phenylalanine or tryptophan. A D gene is named only where the DNA matches it firmly. A clone size is listed for some rows: how often the clone was seen (once, few, many), or a class if it is expanded.

J gene: TRBJ2-3; D gene: TRBD2; clone size: NA; V gene: TRBV10-3; CDR3 DNA: TGTGCCATCAGGGGCCCTAGCGGGGGAGGAGATACGCAGTATTTT; CDR3 protein: CAIRGPSGGGDTQYF
J gene: TRBJ2-3; D gene: NA; clone size: NA; V gene: TRBV29-1; CDR3 DNA: TGCAGCGTTCAGGGGTCGGGGGACAGTCTCACAGATACGCAGTATTTT; CDR3 protein: CSVQGSGDSLTDTQYF
J gene: TRBJ2-5; D gene: TRBD2; clone size: NA; V gene: TRBV10-2; CDR3 DNA: TGCGCCAGCAGTGAGAGGCGGGGGGGCCGAGAGACCCAGTACTTC; CDR3 protein: CASSERRGGRETQYF
J gene: TRBJ2-3; D gene: NA; clone size: NA; V gene: TRBV7-9; CDR3 DNA: TGTGCCAGCAGCTTCGGCAGAGCCACAGATACGCAGTATTTT; CDR3 protein: CASSFGRATDTQYF
J gene: TRBJ2-5; D gene: NA; clone size: NA; V gene: TRBV12-5; CDR3 DNA: TGTGCTAGTGGTCGGGGGGACAGTTCAGAAGAGACCCAGTACTTC; CDR3 protein: CASGRGDSSEETQYF
J gene: TRBJ1-2; D gene: NA; clone size: NA; V gene: TRBV29-1; CDR3 DNA: TGCAGCGTTGAGAGGGGGGCTGGCTACACCTTC; CDR3 protein: CSVERGAGYTF
J gene: TRBJ2-1; D gene: NA; clone size: NA; V gene: TRBV7-9; CDR3 DNA: TGTGCCAGCAGCTCCAACTACAATGAGCAGTTCTTC; CDR3 protein: CASSSNYNEQFF
J gene: TRBJ1-3; D gene: NA; clone size: once; V gene: TRBV11-2; CDR3 DNA: TGTGCCAGCAGCTTAGCACTACAGGGTCCTAGTGGAAACACCATATATTTT; CDR3 protein: CASSLALQGPSGNTIYF
J gene: TRBJ2-7; D gene: TRBD2; clone size: NA; V gene: TRBV4-1; CDR3 DNA: TGCGCCAGCAGCCAAGTGCTAGCGGGGGGGCCCTACGAGCAGTACTTC; CDR3 protein: CASSQVLAGGPYEQYF
J gene: TRBJ2-7; D gene: NA; clone size: NA; V gene: TRBV11-2; CDR3 DNA: TGTGCCAGCAGCTTAGTTGGAACGTCCTACGAGCAGTACTTC; CDR3 protein: CASSLVGTSYEQYF
J gene: TRBJ1-5; D gene: NA; clone size: NA; V gene: TRBV5-4; CDR3 DNA: TGTGCCAGCAGCGAAGGGACGGGAGGTGGGCAGCCCCAGCATTTT; CDR3 protein: CASSEGTGGGQPQHF
J gene: TRBJ2-5; D gene: NA; clone size: NA; V gene: TRBV4-1; CDR3 DNA: TGCGCCAGCAGCCCTCGGGGGCTTCAAGAGACCCAGTACTTC; CDR3 protein: CASSPRGLQETQYF
J gene: TRBJ2-6; D gene: NA; clone size: NA; V gene: TRBV25-1; CDR3 DNA: TGTGCCAGCAGTGAATGGATGGCCTCTGGGGCCAACGTCCTGACTTTC; CDR3 protein: CASSEWMASGANVLTF
J gene: TRBJ2-3; D gene: NA; clone size: few; V gene: TRBV7-9; CDR3 DNA: TGTGCCAGCAGCTTAGTTGGCACAGATACGCAGTATTTT; CDR3 protein: CASSLVGTDTQYF
J gene: TRBJ2-6; D gene: NA; clone size: NA; V gene: TRBV30; CDR3 DNA: TGTGCCTGGAGCGCGTCAGTTTTAGCTGGGGCCAACGTCCTGACTTTC; CDR3 protein: CAWSASVLAGANVLTF
J gene: TRBJ2-2; D gene: NA; clone size: NA; V gene: TRBV27; CDR3 DNA: TGTGCCAGCAGTACGCTCGCCGGGACGGCGAACACCGGGGAGCTGTTTTTT; CDR3 protein: CASSTLAGTANTGELFF
J gene: TRBJ2-1; D gene: NA; clone size: NA; V gene: TRBV27; CDR3 DNA: TGTGCCAGCAGTACCTACGCCAATGAGCAGTTCTTC; CDR3 protein: CASSTYANEQFF
J gene: TRBJ1-1; D gene: NA; clone size: NA; V gene: TRBV11-2; CDR3 DNA: TGTGCCAGCAGCTTTCACACATATAGTGAAGCTTTCTTT; CDR3 protein: CASSFHTYSEAFF
J gene: TRBJ2-7; D gene: NA; clone size: few; V gene: TRBV7-9; CDR3 DNA: TGTGCCAGCAACGGAATCTCCTACGAGCAGTACTTC; CDR3 protein: CASNGISYEQYF
J gene: TRBJ2-1; D gene: NA; clone size: NA; V gene: TRBV4-3; CDR3 DNA: TGCGCCAGCAGCCAAGTGCACGGGGGAGCCTACAATGAGCAGTTCTTC; CDR3 protein: CASSQVHGGAYNEQFF
J gene: TRBJ1-2; D gene: NA; clone size: once; V gene: TRBV18; CDR3 DNA: TGTGCCAGCTCACCTTCGGGCAGGGGTGACTATGGCTACACCTTC; CDR3 protein: CASSPSGRGDYGYTF
J gene: TRBJ2-3; D gene: TRBD2; clone size: NA; V gene: TRBV5-1; CDR3 DNA: TGCGCCAGCAGCTTTAGCGGGGGAACAGATACGCAGTATTTT; CDR3 protein: CASSFSGGTDTQYF
J gene: TRBJ2-2; D gene: NA; clone size: NA; V gene: TRBV19; CDR3 DNA: TGTGCCAGTAGTTCCGCCAGGACCGGGGAGCTGTTTTTT; CDR3 protein: CASSSARTGELFF